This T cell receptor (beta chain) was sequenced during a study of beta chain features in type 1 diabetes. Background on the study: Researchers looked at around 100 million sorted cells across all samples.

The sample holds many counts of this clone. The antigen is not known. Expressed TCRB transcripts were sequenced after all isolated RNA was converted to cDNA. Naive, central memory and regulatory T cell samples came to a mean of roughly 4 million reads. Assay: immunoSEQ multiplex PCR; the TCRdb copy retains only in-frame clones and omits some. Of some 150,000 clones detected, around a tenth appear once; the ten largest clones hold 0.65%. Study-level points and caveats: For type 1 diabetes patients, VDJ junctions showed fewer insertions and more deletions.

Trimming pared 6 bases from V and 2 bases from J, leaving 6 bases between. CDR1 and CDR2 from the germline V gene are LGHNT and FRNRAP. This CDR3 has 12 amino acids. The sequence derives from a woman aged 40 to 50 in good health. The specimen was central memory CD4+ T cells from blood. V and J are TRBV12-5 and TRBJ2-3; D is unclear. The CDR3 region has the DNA TGTGCTAGTGGCCTACTCACAGATACGCAGTATTTT. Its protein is CASGLLTDTQYF.